This TCR beta chain was sequenced in a study of shared clonotypes between healthy human individuals. Study-wide background: The plates for each donor numbered three CD4 naive, three CD4 memory, two CD8 naive and one CD8 memory.

As defined, naive CD8 cells were CD45RO-negative and positively selected for CCR7, with terminally differentiated effector memory CD45RA+ cells excluded. Caucasian adults residing in Nashville, Tennessee made up all the donors. This clone showed up just a few times. The antigen remains unidentified. Deletions cut 5 bases from V and 2 bases from J, with 19 bases between. Germline V gene lookup returns CDR1 MNHEY and CDR2 SMNVEV (reference sequence). CDR3 length: 17 residues. Study results and limitations: Clonotypes shared by all four sorted-subset donors had higher generation probabilities than non-shared clonotypes.

The table came from immunoSEQ multiplex PCR; TCRdb's copy has only in-frame clones and leaves some out. The table includes about 2.2 million clones, about 93% detected once. The rearrangement links TRBV27 to TRBJ2-4; D not resolved. This receptor was obtained from a man aged 18 to 30 in good health. Some clones in this sample may be carry-over from other donors' samples. Sequencing input: naive CD8+ T cells from PBMCs. The CDR3 DNA reads as TGTGCCAGCAGTGAGGCCCCCGGGTTCTCAACCAAAAACATTCAGTACTTC. Its translation is CASSEAPGFSTKNIQYF.